This TCR beta chain is from a study of blood T cells in healthy people across ages. Combining a sample-barcoded 5' primer with a J-beta primer mix, a second PCR ran for roughly 7 to 11 cycles. With 12 random nucleotides, a template-switch adaptor tagged each individual cDNA molecule. TCRdb reanalysed the 5' RACE reads using MiXCR and keeps one entry per CDR3 protein. There are approximately 760,000 distinct CDR3 sequences in the sample; 20% to 25% occur only once, and 9.4% lies in the top ten. The CDR3 length is 16 residues. V lost 1 base and J 8 bases, leaving 15 bases between the germline ends. Looked up from germline, CDR1 is MGHRA and CDR2 is YSYEKL. This clonotype turned up a few times. These data were also reused for a study on T cells of mothers and their children. This second report adds: Related and unrelated pairs show TCR recombination output that thymic selection shapes similarly.

The sample comprised blood. The sequence derives from a boy younger than 18 in good health. The chain uses TRBV4-1 and TRBJ1-6; D gene ambiguous. The CDR3 is CASSQASPRAYSPLHF. CDR3 nucleotides: TGCGCCAGCAGCCAAGCATCTCCACGGGCCTATTCACCCCTCCACTTT.